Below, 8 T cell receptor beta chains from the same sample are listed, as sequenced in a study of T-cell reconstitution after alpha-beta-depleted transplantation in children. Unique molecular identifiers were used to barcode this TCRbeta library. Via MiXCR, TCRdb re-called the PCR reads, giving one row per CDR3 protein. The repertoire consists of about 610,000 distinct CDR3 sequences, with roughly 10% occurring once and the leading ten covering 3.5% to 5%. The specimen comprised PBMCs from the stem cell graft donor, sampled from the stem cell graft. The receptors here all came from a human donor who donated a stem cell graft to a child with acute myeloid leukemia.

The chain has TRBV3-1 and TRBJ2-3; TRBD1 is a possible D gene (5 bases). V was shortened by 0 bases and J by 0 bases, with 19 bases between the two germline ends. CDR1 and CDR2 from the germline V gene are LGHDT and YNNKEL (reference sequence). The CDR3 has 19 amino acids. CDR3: CASSQDIRASFSSTDTQYF. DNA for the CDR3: TGTGCCAGCAGCCAAGATATCAGGGCCTCGTTCTCTAGCACAGATACGCAGTATTTT.

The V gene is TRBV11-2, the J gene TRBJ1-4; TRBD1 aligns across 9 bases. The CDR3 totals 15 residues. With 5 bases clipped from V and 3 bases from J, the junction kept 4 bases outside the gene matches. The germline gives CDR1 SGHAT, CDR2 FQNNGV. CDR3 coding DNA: TGTGCCAGCAGCCCGGGGACAGGGCCTAATGAAAAACTGTTTTTT. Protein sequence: CASSPGTGPNEKLFF.

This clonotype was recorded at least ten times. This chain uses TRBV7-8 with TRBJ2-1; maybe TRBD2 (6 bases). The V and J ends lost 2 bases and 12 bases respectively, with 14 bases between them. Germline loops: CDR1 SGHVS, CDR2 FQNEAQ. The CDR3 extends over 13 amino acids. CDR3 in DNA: TGTGCCAGCAGCTTAACGGGAGAGTTTGGGCAGTTCTTC. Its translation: CASSLTGEFGQFF. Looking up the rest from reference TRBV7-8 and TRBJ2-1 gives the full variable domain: GAGVSQSPRYKVAKRGQDVALRCDPISGHVSLFWYQQALGQGPEFLTYFQNEAQLDKSGLPSDRFFAERPEGSVSTLKIQRTQQEDSAVYLCASSLTGEFGQFFGPGTRLTVL.

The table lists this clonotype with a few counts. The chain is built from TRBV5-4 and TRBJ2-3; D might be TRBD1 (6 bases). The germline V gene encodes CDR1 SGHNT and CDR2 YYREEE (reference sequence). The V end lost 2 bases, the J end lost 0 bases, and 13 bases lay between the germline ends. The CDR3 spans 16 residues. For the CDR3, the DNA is TGTGCCAGCAGCTTAGGGACATATGCTAGCACAGATACGCAGTATTTT. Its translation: CASSLGTYASTDTQYF.

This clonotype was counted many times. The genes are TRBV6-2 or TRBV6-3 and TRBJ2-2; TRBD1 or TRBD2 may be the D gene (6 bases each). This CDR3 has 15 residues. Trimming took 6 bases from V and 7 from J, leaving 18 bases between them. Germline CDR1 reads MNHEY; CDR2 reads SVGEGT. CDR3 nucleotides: TGTGCCAGCAGCTCGGAGGGGGGCGCGATCGGGGAGCTGTTTTTT. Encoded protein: CASSSEGGAIGELFF.

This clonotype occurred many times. The CDR3 DNA is TGTGCCAGCAGCCCCGGTACGGCGGGGCCCTCCTACGAGCAGTACTTC. This codes for CASSPGTAGPSYEQYF. The V gene is TRBV7-2, the J gene TRBJ2-7, with D possibly matching TRBD2 (6 bases). V was clipped by 5 bases and J by 0 bases, with 17 bases between them. Germline values: CDR1 SGHTA, CDR2 FQGNSA. The CDR3 consists of 16 residues.

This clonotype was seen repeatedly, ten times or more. CDR3 bases: TGCAGTGCTAGAGAGCGTCAGGGGATTTGGAATTCACCCCTCCACTTT. Encoded protein: CSARERQGIWNSPLHF. The J gene is TRBJ1-6, the V gene TRBV20-1, with D tentatively TRBD1 (6 bases). The CDR3 consists of 16 residues. Trimming took 0 bases from V and 7 from J, leaving 16 bases between them. CDR1 DFQATT and CDR2 SNEGSKA come from the germline V gene (reference sequence).

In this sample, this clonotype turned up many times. The CDR3 sequence: CASSPTETMYQETQYF. CDR3 DNA sequence: TGCGCCAGCAGCCCAACTGAGACCATGTACCAAGAGACCCAGTACTTC. The chain recombines TRBV5-1 with TRBJ2-5; D is unresolved. V was shortened by 4 bases and J by 0 bases, with 16 bases between the two germline ends. The length of the CDR3 is 16 residues. Per the germline V gene, CDR1 is SGHRS and CDR2 is YFSETQ.